The source of this TCR beta chain is a study of T-cell memory formation after mild COVID-19. General study results and limits: Most CD4+ clones that shrank were in CM and EM, while CD8+ ones turned up in EMRA.

5'RACE primed from the constant segment yielded TCR alpha and TCR beta cDNA libraries bearing sample barcodes and UMIs. TCRdb re-derived calls from the 5' RACE reads in MiXCR, one entry per CDR3 protein. The data show about 340,000 distinct CDR3 sequences, roughly 15% seen once. J lost 6 bases, V lost 6 bases, and 7 bases had no gene match. The CDR3 has 13 residues. Germline values: CDR1 SEHNR, CDR2 FQNEAQ (reference sequence). Comments on this clonotype: The antigen is unknown.

The origin of this receptor is a man aged 18 to 35 who had mild COVID-19 (a few samples of this study predate the infection). Cell type and time point are not known. The chain carries TRBV7-9 and TRBJ1-2, with 7 bases that match TRBD1. The sequenced sample was PBMCs or a T cell subset sorted from them (not recorded which). The CDR3 reads CASRGGGVDGYTF. DNA of the CDR3: TGTGCCAGCAGGGGAGGGGGCGTTGATGGCTACACCTTC.